The 32 T cell receptor beta chains presented below share a single source sample, sequenced in a study of CD8 T cells in Susac syndrome. RNA was extracted with the RNeasy kit, and a quantity of roughly 0.45 to 1 ug was reverse transcribed using random hexamers. TCRdb re-called the immunoSEQ multiplex PCR reads through MiXCR, storing one row per CDR3 protein. This sample has over 120,000 distinct CDR3 sequences, with approximately 94% found just once. The sequencing sample was made of CD4+ T cells from PBMCs. These receptors were taken from a human donor in good health.

This clonotype appeared once. The chain links TRBV29-1 to TRBJ2-2; TRBD2 agrees at 15 bases. After removal of 5 bases from V and 3 bases from J, the junction contained 7 bases not matched to a gene. The CDR3 contains 17 residues. Germline CDR1 and CDR2: SQVTM and ANQGSEA. The CDR3 reads CSVLGTSGGRHTGELFF. CDR3 sequence (DNA): TGCAGCGTTCTTGGGACTAGCGGGGGGAGGCACACCGGGGAGCTGTTTTTT.

This clonotype showed up just once. J is TRBJ2-3 and V is TRBV14; D is perhaps TRBD2 (6 bases). This CDR3 has 15 residues. V gave up 2 bases and J gave up 0 bases, with 9 bases separating them. Germline V gene lookup returns CDR1 SGHDN and CDR2 FVKESK. The CDR3 is CASSQSSVSTDTQYF. CDR3 bases: TGTGCCAGCAGCCAATCTAGCGTGAGCACAGATACGCAGTATTTT.

The chain recombines TRBV23-1 with TRBJ1-2; 9 bases match TRBD1. TRBV23-1 is treated as an ORF (open reading frame) with a function not yet certain. This CDR3 comprises 19 residues. V lost 4 bases to trimming and J lost 5 bases; unmatched junction nucleotides: 20. The chain's CDR3 is CASSLSGRTGEVVRYGYTF. CDR3 coding DNA: TGCGCCAGCAGTCTCTCGGGGCGGACAGGGGAGGTCGTGAGGTATGGCTACACCTTC.

This clonotype was seen just once. J is TRBJ2-5 and V is TRBV14, with D unclear. Germline values: CDR1 SGHDN, CDR2 FVKESK. This CDR3 has 14 residues. Trimming left V 5 bases short and J 5 bases short, with 15 bases between. The CDR3, as DNA: TGTGCCAGCAGCTTTGACCCTCTGGGGGAGACCCAGTACTTC. Translation: CASSFDPLGETQYF.

The chain couples TRBV6-4 to TRBJ1-2; D remains ambiguous. Germline V CDR1 and CDR2: MRHNA, SNTAGT. CDR3 size: 13 residues. Trimming took 4 bases from V and 4 from J, leaving 10 bases between them. The CDR3 reads CASSAAGTYGYTF. In DNA form, the CDR3 reads TGTGCCAGCAGTGCTGCGGGCACCTATGGCTACACCTTC.

This clonotype appeared once. V and J are TRBV5-6 and TRBJ2-3; 7 nucleotides match TRBD2. The CDR3 sequence is 15 residues long. J was trimmed by 3 bases and V by 5 bases; bases with no gene match: 9. Per the germline V gene, CDR1 is SGHDT and CDR2 is YYEEEE. This chain's CDR3 is CASSRSAGATDTQYF. The CDR3 DNA is TGTGCCAGCAGTCGTAGTGCGGGAGCGACAGATACGCAGTATTTT.

This chain links TRBV24-1 with TRBJ2-5; D remains ambiguous. The CDR3 runs 15 residues. Trimming removed 0 bases from V and 2 bases from J, with 9 bases in between. CDR1 and CDR2 (germline): KGHDR, SFDVKD. In DNA, the CDR3 is TGTGCCACCAGTGATTTGCAATACCCTCAAGAGACCCAGTACTTC. This codes for CATSDLQYPQETQYF.

CDR3: CASSFANRGGTEAFF. As DNA, the CDR3 is TGTGCCAGCAGTTTCGCGAACAGGGGAGGCACTGAAGCTTTCTTT. The V call is TRBV12-3 or TRBV12-4, the J call TRBJ1-1, with 7 bases lining up with TRBD1. The CDR3 consists of 15 residues. V trimming: 3 bases; J trimming: 4 bases; junction bases outside the gene matches: 8.

This CDR3 reads CSVDTDSYEQYF. CDR3 coding DNA: TGCAGCGTTGATACCGATTCCTACGAGCAGTACTTC. This chain joins TRBV29-1 and TRBJ2-7; no clear D gene. This CDR3 spans 12 amino acids. V was clipped by 3 bases and J by 1 base, with 7 bases between them. Germline V gene data show CDR1 as SQVTM and CDR2 as ANQGSEA.

The genes are TRBV25-1 and TRBJ1-4; TRBD1 agrees at 9 bases. V gave up 4 bases and J gave up 8 bases; unmatched junction bases: 8. CDR3 size: 15 residues. CDR1 and CDR2 from the germline V gene are MGHDK and SYGVNS. The CDR3 coding sequence is TGTGCCAGCAGTGTCGGGACAGGGTACGGAGAAAAACTGTTTTTT. This translates into CASSVGTGYGEKLFF.

The CDR3 loop is CASSPTPQYQETQYF. The CDR3 nucleotides are TGTGCCAGCAGTCCCACCCCACAGTACCAAGAGACCCAGTACTTC. This chain uses TRBV28 with TRBJ2-5; unclear D gene. The CDR3 is 15 amino acids. CDR1 MDHEN and CDR2 SYDVKM come from the germline V gene. Trimming stripped 5 bases from V and 0 bases from J, with 13 bases between.

This chain connects TRBV19 to TRBJ2-7, with D maybe TRBD2 (6 bases). Germline CDR1 LNHDA, CDR2 SQIVND (reference sequence). The V gene lost 9 bases and the J gene lost 3 bases, with 21 bases spanning the gap. The CDR3 spans 15 residues. This chain's CDR3 is CASSGSGTGIYEQYF. CDR3 coding DNA: TGTGCCAGCTCAGGTTCCGGGACTGGTATCTACGAGCAGTACTTC.

The rearrangement joins TRBV18 to TRBJ2-1, with 10 nucleotides matching TRBD2. CDR3 length equals 16 residues. J was trimmed by 8 bases and V by 6 bases; bases with no gene match: 13. Looked up from germline, CDR1 is KGHSH and CDR2 is LQKENI. The CDR3 loop reads CASSQVTSGKGDEQFF. The CDR3 DNA sequence: TGTGCCAGCTCTCAGGTCACTAGCGGGAAGGGCGATGAGCAGTTCTTC.

The rearrangement uses TRBV6-1 and TRBJ2-1; a possible D gene is TRBD1 (6 bases). V lost 5 bases to trimming and J lost 5 bases, with 13 bases between them. The CDR3 runs to 14 residues. The germline V gene has CDR1 MNHNS and CDR2 SASEGT. CDR3 loop: CASSKGQVNNEQFF. As DNA, the CDR3 is TGTGCCAGCAGTAAGGGACAAGTTAACAATGAGCAGTTCTTC.

The V call is TRBV10-3, the J call TRBJ2-5; 9 bases are a match to TRBD2. J gave up 0 bases and V 6 bases, and 8 bases lay outside the gene matches. In germline, CDR1 is ENHRY, CDR2 SYGVKD. The CDR3 length is 16 residues. CDR3 sequence: CAIRAGTSLNQETQYF. CDR3 in DNA: TGTGCCATCAGAGCTGGGACTAGCCTAAACCAAGAGACCCAGTACTTC.

This rearrangement joins TRBV29-1 to TRBJ2-7, with D tentatively TRBD1 (6 bases). V was clipped by 1 base and J by 6 bases, with 13 bases between them. This CDR3 has 13 amino acids. CDR1 and CDR2 from the germline V gene are SQVTM and ANQGSEA. CDR3 amino acids: CSVEGQDVGEQYF. CDR3 DNA sequence: TGCAGCGTTGAAGGACAGGACGTCGGCGAGCAGTACTTC.

The V gene is TRBV5-1, the J gene TRBJ2-7; maybe TRBD1 (6 bases). Trimming removed 4 bases at V and 0 bases at J, with 14 bases between. The CDR3 runs to 15 residues. Germline-derived CDR1 and CDR2 are SGHRS and YFSETQ. The CDR3, as DNA: TGCGCCAGCAGCCCCCGCCCGACAGGCTCCTACGAGCAGTACTTC. Translating gives CASSPRPTGSYEQYF.

As regards this clonotype: A read error may account for a junction end that differs from germline. The V gene is TRBV5-8, the J gene TRBJ1-4, with D possibly matching TRBD1 (6 bases). Germline V gene sequence: CDR1 SGHTS, CDR2 YDEGEE. This CDR3 spans 15 amino acids. CDR3 in amino acids: CASSLGRQGREKLFF. The CDR3 nucleotides read TGTGCCAGCAGCTTGGGAAGGCAGGGGAGAGAAAAACTTTTTTTT.

The chain joins TRBV6-1 to TRBJ2-7, with 8 bases aligning to TRBD1. Trimming took 10 bases from V and 1 from J; bases not matched to a gene: 9. The CDR3 runs 14 residues. From germline, CDR1 is MNHNS and CDR2 SASEGT. The CDR3 nucleotides read TGTGCCACTCACCCGGGACAGGAGTCCTACGAGCAGTACTTC. It yields the protein CATHPGQESYEQYF.

Note on this clonotype: The limits of the CDR3 on the DNA are not certain, so only TCRdb's listed CDR3 is given. V usage is TRBV5-1 and J usage is TRBJ1-2. The CDR3 spans 13 residues, counting both ends. CDR1 SGHRS and CDR2 YFSETQ come from the germline V gene. This chain's CDR3 is CASSLAFGDGYTF.

Here the CDR3 reads CASSLEGGTPDTQYF. As DNA, the CDR3 is TGCGCCAGCAGCTTGGAAGGGGGTACGCCAGATACGCAGTATTTT. The rearrangement uses TRBV5-1 and TRBJ2-3, with D possibly matching TRBD1 (6 bases). The germline V gene encodes CDR1 SGHRS and CDR2 YFSETQ. The CDR3 is 15 residues long. V gave up 0 bases and J gave up 4 bases, with 12 bases separating them.

This chain links TRBV18 with TRBJ1-2, with 7 bases matching TRBD1. J lost 0 bases, V lost 0 bases, and 4 bases had no gene match. Germline values: CDR1 KGHSH, CDR2 LQKENI. The CDR3 has 16 residues. The CDR3 region has the DNA TGTGCCAGCTCACCACCCAGTGACAGGGCTAACTATGGCTACACCTTC. Translating it yields CASSPPSDRANYGYTF.

The chain is built from TRBV30 and TRBJ1-2; a weak D match, TRBD1 (6 bases). V was cut by 2 bases and J by 7 bases, with 23 bases left in between. Germline V gene data show CDR1 as GTSNPN and CDR2 as SVGIG (reference sequence). The CDR3 totals 16 residues. The CDR3 bases are TGTGCCTGGAGTCCCCTAAGGCACAGGGAGTCGAGTGGCTACACCTTC. It encodes CAWSPLRHRESSGYTF.

This clonotype appeared once. The V call is TRBV30, the J call TRBJ2-3; 7 nucleotides line up with TRBD2. Germline V gene sequence: CDR1 GTSNPN, CDR2 SVGIG (reference sequence). The CDR3 is 16 amino acids. The junction had 15 bases not matched to a gene; V was cut back by 0 bases and J by 9 bases. The CDR3 is CAWSVRGAGYGITQYF. Here the CDR3 DNA reads TGTGCCTGGAGTGTACGGGGAGCGGGATATGGGATCACGCAGTATTTT. Using reference TRBV30 and TRBJ2-3 for the parts outside the CDR3, the full variable domain is SQTIHQWPATLVQPVGSPLSLECTVEGTSNPNLYWYRQAAGRGLQLLFYSVGIGQISSEVPQNLSASRPQDRQFILSSKKLLLSDSGFYLCAWSVRGAGYGITQYFGPGTRLTVL.

The chain carries TRBV2 and TRBJ1-2; D gene ambiguous. V lost 5 bases to trimming and J lost 6 bases, with 13 bases between them. CDR3 length: 13 residues. The germline V gene encodes CDR1 SNHLY and CDR2 FYNNEI. The CDR3 bases are TGTGCCAGCAGTATCGATATGGAGGATGGCTACACCTTC. Protein product: CASSIDMEDGYTF.

The chain carries TRBV12-3 or TRBV12-4 and TRBJ2-7, with D possibly being TRBD1 or TRBD2 (5 bases each). The CDR3 is 12 residues long. With 6 bases removed from V and 5 bases from J, the gap between germline ends came to 11 bases. The CDR3 region is CASSRDGHEQYF. CDR3 nucleotides: TGTGCCAGCAGCCGGGACGGTCACGAGCAGTACTTC.

The chain combines TRBV15 with TRBJ2-4; weak D call: TRBD2 (6 bases). Trimming stripped 0 bases from V and 5 bases from J, with 14 bases between. This CDR3 is 16 amino acids long. Looked up from germline, CDR1 is LNHNV and CDR2 is YYDKDF (reference sequence). CDR3 sequence reads: CATSRDPGGKENIQYF. As DNA, the CDR3 is TGTGCCACCAGCAGAGATCCGGGCGGGAAAGAAAACATTCAGTACTTC.

J is TRBJ2-7 and V is TRBV2; 8 bases match TRBD2. Unmatched junction bases numbered 4, after V lost 3 bases and J lost 3 bases. CDR1 is SNHLY and CDR2 is FYNNEI in the germline V gene. CDR3 size: 14 residues. CDR3 region: CASSEESGSYEQYF. In DNA, the CDR3 is TGTGCCAGCAGTGAGGAGAGCGGGAGCTACGAGCAGTACTTC.

This chain uses TRBV4-1 with TRBJ2-1; D might be TRBD1 or TRBD2, each matching 6 bases. Germline CDR1 is MGHRA and CDR2 is YSYEKL. The CDR3 runs 14 residues. Trimming took 0 bases from V and 13 from J, leaving 16 bases between them. The CDR3 DNA sequence: TGCGCCAGCAGCCAAGATATAGGGGGGACACGCCAGTTCTTC. Protein sequence: CASSQDIGGTRQFF.

This sequence joins TRBV9 and TRBJ2-3, with D perhaps assigned TRBD1 or TRBD2 (6 bases each). The CDR3 extends over 15 amino acids. V was pared by 0 bases and J by 2 bases, with 10 bases between. Germline V gene data show CDR1 as SGDLS and CDR2 as YYNGEE. CDR3 protein: CASSVGGAHTDTQYF. CDR3 sequence (DNA): TGTGCCAGCAGCGTAGGGGGGGCCCACACAGATACGCAGTATTTT. Supplemented by reference TRBV9 and TRBJ2-3, the full variable domain reads DSGVTQTPKHLITATGQRVTLRCSPRSGDLSVYWYQQSLDQGLQFLIQYYNGEERAKGNILERFSAQQFPDLHSELNLSSLELGDSALYFCASSVGGAHTDTQYFGPGTRLTVL.

This chain uses TRBV5-1 with TRBJ2-1; 7 bases line up with TRBD2. CDR3 length: 20 amino acids. Germline V gene sequence: CDR1 SGHRS, CDR2 YFSETQ. Unmatched junction bases numbered 20, after V lost 3 bases and J lost 2 bases. CDR3: CASSSLPQASSGLAYNEQFF. The CDR3 coding sequence is TGCGCCAGCAGCTCCCTCCCTCAAGCCTCTAGCGGCCTCGCCTACAATGAGCAGTTCTTC.

The chain links TRBV19 to TRBJ2-3, with a tentative D call TRBD1 (5 bases). V was pared by 0 bases and J by 4 bases, with 8 bases between. The CDR3 contains 14 residues. CDR1 and CDR2 from the germline V gene are LNHDA and SQIVND (reference sequence). CDR3 amino acids: CASSIDRAADTQYF. The CDR3 DNA reads TGTGCCAGTAGTATAGACAGGGCGGCAGATACGCAGTATTTT.